This T cell receptor (beta chain) was documented in a study of blood T cell repertoires in COVID-19. Whole-study context: Some COVID-19 samples were acute and others convalescent; all came from the United States, Italy and Spain. T cells, B-cell-depleted T cells, or PBMCs provided the cDNA or gDNA that served as material.

Source study methods: Reference gene primer amplification in the assay estimated nucleated cell counts. Clones were read by immunoSEQ multiplex PCR, and TCRdb kept only the in-frame ones, dropping some. V and J calls and clone size follow that table, whereas D and trimming were derived from the DNA. The table records 310,000 or so clones, about nine tenths of them present only once. Patients from Seattle were sampled longitudinally, starting during active infection. This clone has just one count. The CDR3 spans 15 residues. The J segment lost 7 bases and the V segment lost 4 bases, leaving 8 bases of the junction unmatched. The germline V gene encodes CDR1 SGHRS and CDR2 YFSETQ.

Source material: peripheral blood. The source is a woman aged 25-40 years with COVID-19, enrolled during active disease. The chain joins TRBV5-1 to TRBJ2-1, with TRBD2 identical over 10 bases. The CDR3 loop reads CASSPPLAGSNEQFF. CDR3 nucleotide sequence: TGCGCCAGCAGCCCCCCACTAGCGGGGTCAAATGAGCAGTTCTTC. The variable domain in full, completed from reference TRBV5-1 and TRBJ2-1, reads KAGVTQTPRYLIKTRGQQVTLSCSPISGHRSVSWYQQTPGQGLQFLFEYFSETQRNKGNFPGRFSGRQFSNSRSEMNVSTLELGDSALYLCASSPPLAGSNEQFFGPGTRLTVL.